This T cell receptor (beta chain) was documented in a study of cytomegalovirus exposure and HLA in healthy donors (dated by TCRdb to about 2017). About the investigation overall: An earlier analysis of a few hundred of the donors reported over 250 Gb of sequence data and around 100 million unique TCR beta sequences obtained from about 179 million T cells. An early release that covered about 600 HLA-typed donors contained 300 to 350 gigabases of sequencing data and 65 million to 100 million unique TCR sequences. Of the approximately 400 genotyped donors, roughly 80% fell in the genetic ancestry cluster associated with self-reported Caucasian donors. The aim of the study was to test whether cataloging public T cell receptors could identify signatures of past pathogen exposure. The study profiled the T cell repertoires of 500 to 800 subjects by immunosequencing and related them to cytomegalovirus serostatus. Along with the roughly 670-subject first cohort, a separate validation cohort of 120 different subjects was used. High-throughput TCR immunosequencing, statistical association of individual TCRs with disease status, and machine learning were combined to predict cytomegalovirus infection status. To study patterns of TCR occurrence, a later analysis re-analyzed previously published TCR beta repertoires from several hundred donors and added high-resolution HLA genotyping. The later analysis used no new phenotypic data to find candidate immune exposures, relying instead on TCR beta sequences and their occurrence across donors. An earlier analysis of 450 to 750 of the donors used high-throughput TCR beta sequencing to judge whether each TCR beta V gene segment behaved as functional or pseudogenic. Alongside the repertoire data, information on donor age, sex, ethnicity and CMV serostatus was compiled. Genome-wide SNP genotypes for about 60% of the 666 donors were used in a later genetic analysis, which treated that subset as a discovery cohort. All discovery cohort repertoires had been generated using a single sequencing platform. HLA typing covered class I and class II loci at four-digit resolution. The number of donors typed differed by locus, with 629-630 for A, B, C, DRB1 and DQB1, 522 for DQA1, approximately 570 for DPA1, and some 470 for DPB1. Because of strong linkage in the cohort, a handful of DR-DQ haplotypes were treated as single units for association and clustering. Among some 410 genotyped donors of the cohort, an average of around 220,000 unique TCR beta nucleotide sequences was sequenced per donor, of which approximately 18% were non-productive. Overall study results and their limits: In a later analysis, the rate of TCR association differed among HLA loci, with DRB1 alleles having the most associated TCRs and HLA-C alleles having the fewest. A group of highly shared sequence variants was considered likely to be a technical artifact of the sequencing pipeline. When HLA alleles, especially DR and DQ, strongly co-occurred, attributing TCR associations to individual alleles was difficult. According to a later analysis, parvovirus B19, influenza, CMV and Epstein-Barr virus appeared linked to several top co-occurrence clusters. A further reported finding was that TCR beta sequences accurately predicted the HLA-A and HLA-B alleles for most subjects in the first cohort. Only TCR beta chains were sequenced in this cohort, and the absence of alpha or paired-chain data limited detectable features. According to a later analysis, most CMV-associated TCR beta chains appeared to be HLA-restricted, and the HLA associations seemed to be driven largely by CMV exposure. Compared with equally common non-associated chains, HLA-associated TCR beta chains in a later analysis were more clonally expanded and had lower generation probabilities. Correlated functional status among segregating V segments might reflect linkage disequilibrium, but an unknown experimental factor could not be ruled out. Because the 87-base-pair reads could not distinguish some IMGT-functional V segments, including TRBV6-2 and TRBV6-3, those segments were excluded. A later analysis associated some 17,000 TCR beta sequences with specific HLA alleles at a false discovery rate of 0.05. For the cohort, immune exposure information was limited to CMV serostatus. The earlier analysis of 587 of the donors excluded seventeen rarely observed V segments, including chromosome 9 orphons, because counts were too low. Sequencing depth was assumed to be roughly uniform across donors in the presence/absence analyses, though that assumption may not hold. The study gave a list of about 170 TCR beta chains associated with cytomegalovirus. According to the authors, the approach could potentially be generalized to other disease states and immunological phenotypes. Because some donors lacked HLA typing at each locus, the association tests relied only on the typed subset. Three of the identified cytomegalovirus-associated TCR beta chains were confirmed in vitro to be specific for cytomegalovirus antigens. In both the original and validation cohorts, the classifier was reported to diagnose cytomegalovirus status with high specificity and sensitivity. In a later genetic analysis, fewer N-insertions in productive TCRs were reported among donors in an Asian-associated ancestry cluster than the roughly 640-donor mean. Across donors, most TCR sequences were observed very rarely, whereas some public TCRs were present in many individuals. An earlier analysis of around 500 of the donors showed that most TCR beta V segments appeared in productive rearrangements either about 90% or about 30% of the time, which broadly matched IMGT annotations. In a later genetic analysis, a missense DCLRE1C variant was associated with V-gene and J-gene trimming of TCR beta chains, and the association was replicated in an independent cohort.

The library was obtained by the immunoSEQ multiplex PCR assay. For the multiplex PCR, a mixture combining 60 forward primers for TCR Vbeta segments and 13 reverse primers for TCR Jbeta segments was used. A multiplex PCR assay on genomic DNA amplified the CDR3 region of rearranged TCR beta genes. On the Illumina HiSeq System, the amplified TCR beta libraries were sequenced as 87-base-pair reads. As for how the authors treated the data: Across the roughly 700 repertoires, a later analysis counted roughly 77 million unique TCR beta chains, around 11 million of which were shared by at least two donors. A nearest-neighbor algorithm error-corrected the raw reads and collapsed the reads into unique sequences, merging closely related sequences to remove PCR and sequencing errors. To assign V, D and J gene segments, CDR3 sequences were aligned to IMGT reference sequences. Each retained sequence needed at least a six-nucleotide match to both a V gene segment and a J gene segment. Rearrangements were called productive when the CDR3 lacked stop codons and stayed in frame with V and J; all others were non-productive. CDR3 was defined by IMGT convention, running from the second conserved V-encoded cysteine to the conserved J-encoded phenylalanine. The earlier analysis of about 570 of the donors excluded any sequence lacking an unambiguous match to a single V gene segment. An earlier analysis of a few hundred of the donors classified V segments as functional when productive rearrangements were above 56.7% and as segregating when the standard deviation between donors was above 5%. A statistical classification framework was built for diagnosing cytomegalovirus status from the catalog of TCR beta chain sequences. A later analysis assigned V and J genes by comparing TCR nucleotide sequences with IMGT/GENE-DB human TR gene sequences. In a later analysis, CDR3 sequences and most-parsimonious VDJ recombination scenarios were assigned using the TCRdist pipeline. In a later analysis, each TCR beta chain was defined by its CDR3 amino acid sequence together with its V-gene family, and reads lacking a unique V-gene family were excluded. In a later analysis, approximately 590 highly shared, low-generation-probability nucleotide sequences were removed to address suspected cross-contamination and a sequencing artifact. For each public chain, a later analysis derived a clonal expansion index from normalized ranks of inferred template counts within each repertoire. A later analysis computed generation probabilities with a VDJ recombination model fitted to out-of-frame rearrangements, and checked the results against IGoR. A later analysis scored TCR-TCR, TCR-HLA and TCR-CMV co-occurrence with hypergeometric tests, applying a repertoire-size bias correction to TCR pairs. To estimate false discovery rates, a later analysis permuted the HLA or CMV assignments 20 times. In a later analysis, co-occurring TCRs were grouped using DBSCAN, and TCRdist sequence similarity was added for clustering within HLA-allele-positive subsets. Repertoires with fewer than 30,000 or more than 120,000 public chains, plus five repertoires with anomalous nucleotide sharing, were excluded from co-occurrence clustering. TCRdb holds this immuneACCESS table with in-frame rearrangements only. Some clones are missing; in checked studies, unresolved V genes explain under half, and the rest has no known cause. That table furnishes V, J and clone size, whereas the DNA furnished D and trimming. In this sample the table shows over 120,000 clones, roughly 80% of which occur a single time. Clones ranked in the top ten supply around 4.3% of the sample.

Based on the germline V gene, the CDR1 and CDR2 sequences are SNHLY and FYNNEI. Trimming leaves V shorter by 1 base and J shorter by 0 bases, with the junction holding 5 bases beyond the gene matches. The CDR3, cysteine through phenylalanine, is 17 amino acids long. The kept DNA is CDR3 alone, 51 bases in frame from the first base. The cohort was made up of approximately 670 healthy bone marrow donors. All cohort members were sampled while nominally healthy, although unrecorded immune exposures were likely present. The donor tested CMV seronegative, placing the donor among the 350 or so seronegative members of the cohort. A peripheral blood sample was collected from each donor, and TCR beta sequencing was performed on peripheral blood mononuclear cells. Genomic DNA was extracted from the blood cell samples with the Qiagen DNeasy Blood Extraction Kit. Worth noting for this clone: Its cognate antigen has yet to be identified. No base quality values were provided; no much bigger clone lies one nucleotide off.

Sequenced: PBMCs. The chain joins TRBV2 to TRBJ2-3, with 9 middle bases fitting TRBD2. This receptor was obtained from a middle-aged man in good health and CMV-seronegative. The CDR3 sequence is CASSEESSGTSTDTQYF. The DNA is TGTGCCAGCAGTGAAGAATCTAGCGGGACAAGCACAGATACGCAGTATTTT.